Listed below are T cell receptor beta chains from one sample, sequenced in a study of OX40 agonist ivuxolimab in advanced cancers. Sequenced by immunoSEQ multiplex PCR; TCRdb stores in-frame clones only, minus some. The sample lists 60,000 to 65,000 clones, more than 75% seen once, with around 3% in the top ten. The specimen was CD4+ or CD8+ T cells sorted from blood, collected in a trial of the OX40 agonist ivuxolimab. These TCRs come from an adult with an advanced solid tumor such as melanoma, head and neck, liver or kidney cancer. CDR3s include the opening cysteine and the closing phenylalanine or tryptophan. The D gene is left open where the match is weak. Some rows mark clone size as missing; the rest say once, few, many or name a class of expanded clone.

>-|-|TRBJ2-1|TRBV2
TGTGCCAGCCGACCGGGGGGCGGGAGATTAAATGAGCAGTTCTTC
CASRPGGGRLNEQFF
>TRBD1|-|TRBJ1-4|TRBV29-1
TGCAGCGTTAGGGACAGCTTGGGAGAAAAACTGTTTTTT
CSVRDSLGEKLFF
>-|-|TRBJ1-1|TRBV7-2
TGTGCCAGCAGCTTACAGATGGGCGTTCCGAACACTGAAGCTTTCTTT
CASSLQMGVPNTEAFF
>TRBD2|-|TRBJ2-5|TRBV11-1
TGTGCCAGCAGCCTGAAGTACGGGACTAGCGGGGGGGCGCTTGAGACCCAGTACTTC
CASSLKYGTSGGALETQYF
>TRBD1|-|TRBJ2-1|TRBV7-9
TGTGCCAGCAGGTCCACGGCGGGACAGGGGGGCCCAGACAATGAGCAGTTCTTC
CASRSTAGQGGPDNEQFF
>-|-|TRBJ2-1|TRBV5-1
TGCGCCAGCAGCTCCCGGGTCACCTACAATGAGCAGTTCTTC
CASSSRVTYNEQFF
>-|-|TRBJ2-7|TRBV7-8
TGTGCCAGCAGCTTAGTGGACGAGCAGTACTTC
CASSLVDEQYF
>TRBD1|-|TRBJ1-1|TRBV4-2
TGTGCCAGCAGCCAAGACAGGGGGCTAAACACTGAAGCTTTCTTT
CASSQDRGLNTEAFF
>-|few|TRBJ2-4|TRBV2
TGTGCCAGCAATGCCCCTACGGTAGCCAAAAACATTCAGTACTTC
CASNAPTVAKNIQYF
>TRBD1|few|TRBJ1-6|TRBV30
TGTGCCTGGAGTGAACAGGGGAGTTCACCCCTCCACTTT
CAWSEQGSSPLHF
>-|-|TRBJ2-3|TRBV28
TGTGCCAGCAGCCCCGCCGTACTAGGGACAGATACGCAGTATTTT
CASSPAVLGTDTQYF
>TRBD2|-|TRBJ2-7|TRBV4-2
TGTGCCAGCAGCCTTGGTTTTAGCGGGGCGGAGGAGCAGTACTTC
CASSLGFSGAEEQYF
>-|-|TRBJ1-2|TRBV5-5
TGTGCCAGCAGCTTGGTCACCAGGGAGAGTTATGGCTACACCTTC
CASSLVTRESYGYTF
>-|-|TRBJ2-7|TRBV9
TGTGCCAGCAGCGAGGGACAGGCCTTCGGGGGGGACGAGCAGTACTTC
CASSEGQAFGGDEQYF
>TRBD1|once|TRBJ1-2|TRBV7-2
TGTGCCAGCATCTCCGCGACAGGGGTGGGTGGCTACACCTTC
CASISATGVGGYTF
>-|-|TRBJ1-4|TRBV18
TGTGCCAGCTCACCATCCCAGCGCCGTACTAATGAAAAACTGTTTTTT
CASSPSQRRTNEKLFF
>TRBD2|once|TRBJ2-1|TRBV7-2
TGTGCCAGCAGCCTCGTTGGGACTAGCGGGGGCAATGAGCAGTTCTTC
CASSLVGTSGGNEQFF
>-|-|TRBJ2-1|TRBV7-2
TGTGCCAGCAGCTTAAACCCACCTTGGAGCGGCTCCTACAATGAGCAGTTCTTC
CASSLNPPWSGSYNEQFF
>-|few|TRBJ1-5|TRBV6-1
TGTGCCAGCAGTGAAGCGCTCCGAAGCGATTACCCCCAGCATTTT
CASSEALRSDYPQHF
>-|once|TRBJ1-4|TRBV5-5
TGTGCCAGCAGCTTCGGGGTACAAACTAATGAAAAACTGTTTTTT
CASSFGVQTNEKLFF
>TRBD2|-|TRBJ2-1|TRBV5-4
TGTGCCAGCAGAGGTTTTTTGGCTAGCGGTAGGAATGAGCAGTTCTTC
CASRGFLASGRNEQFF
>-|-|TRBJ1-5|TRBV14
TGTGCCAGCAGCCACGGACAGACCAATCAGCCCCAGCATTTT
CASSHGQTNQPQHF
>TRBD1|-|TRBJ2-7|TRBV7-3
TGTGCCAGCTCACTCGGGACAGCCTACGAGCAGTACTTC
CASSLGTAYEQYF
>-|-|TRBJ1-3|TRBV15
TGTGCCACCAGCAGAGGTCCCTCTGGAAACACCATATATTTT
CATSRGPSGNTIYF
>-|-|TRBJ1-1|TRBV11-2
TGTGCCAGCAGCTTAGTGGGTGCTAAAGCTTTCTTT
CASSLVGAKAFF
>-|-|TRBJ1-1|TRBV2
TGTGCCAGCAGTGTTGGCAGGGACACTGAAGCTTTCTTT
CASSVGRDTEAFF
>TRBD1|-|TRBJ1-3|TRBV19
TGTGCCAGTCTCTGGACAGGGGGCGGCTCTGGAAACACCATATATTTT
CASLWTGGGSGNTIYF
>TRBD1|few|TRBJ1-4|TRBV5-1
TGCGCCAGCAGCCCCGGGGACAGGGGTCGAGAAAAACTGTTTTTT
CASSPGDRGREKLFF
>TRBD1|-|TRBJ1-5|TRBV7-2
TGTGCCAGCAGCTCTAACGGGACAGTCTTTAATAGCAATCAGCCCCAGCATTTT
CASSSNGTVFNSNQPQHF
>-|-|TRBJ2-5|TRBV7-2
TGTGCCAGCAGCTTAGCTGGCAGGGAGACCCAGTACTTC
CASSLAGRETQYF
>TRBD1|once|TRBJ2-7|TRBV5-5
TGTGCCAGCAGCTATTATTACGGGACAGACTACGAGCAGTACTTC
CASSYYYGTDYEQYF
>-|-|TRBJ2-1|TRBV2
TGTGCCAGCACTCGGGAACGGGGCTACAATGAGCAGTTCTTC
CASTRERGYNEQFF
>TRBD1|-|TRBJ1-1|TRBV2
TGTGCCAGCGGGGGACAGGCGAACACTGAAGCTTTCTTT
CASGGQANTEAFF
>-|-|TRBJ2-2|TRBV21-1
TGTGCCAGCAGCATGAAAAGGGGGGCACGCACCGGGGAGCTGTTTTTT
CASSMKRGARTGELFF
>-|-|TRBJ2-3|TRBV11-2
TGTGCCAGCAGCTTGAGGGGGGGGAGCACAGATACGCAGTATTTT
CASSLRGGSTDTQYF
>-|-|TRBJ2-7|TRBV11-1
TGTGCCAGCAGCTTGAAGGGGACCTACGAGCAGTACTTC
CASSLKGTYEQYF
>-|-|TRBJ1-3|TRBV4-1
TGCGCCAGCAGCCAAGGACATCGCTCTGGAAACACCATATATTTT
CASSQGHRSGNTIYF
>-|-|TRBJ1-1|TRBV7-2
TGTGCCAGCAGCTCCTCCAAGTTCACCCCGGAGTGGGCTTTCTTT
CASSSSKFTPEWAFF
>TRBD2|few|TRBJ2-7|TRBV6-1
TGTGCCAGCAGTGCACCGGGACTAGGCTCCTACGAGCAGTACTTC
CASSAPGLGSYEQYF
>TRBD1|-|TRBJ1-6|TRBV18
TGTGCCAGCTCACAGGACAGGGGAAGGTCACCCCTCCACTTT
CASSQDRGRSPLHF
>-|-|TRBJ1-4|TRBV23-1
TGCGCCAGCAGTCACCTTATTGGCTGGGTGGAGACGGCTAATGAAAAACTGTTTTTT
CASSHLIGWVETANEKLFF
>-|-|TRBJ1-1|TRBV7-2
TGTGCCAGCAGCTTAGTGTGGGGCGCTGAAGCTTTCTTT
CASSLVWGAEAFF
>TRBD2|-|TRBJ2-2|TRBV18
TGTGCCAGCTCACCATGGGGACTAGCGAGAACCGGGGAGCTGTTTTTT
CASSPWGLARTGELFF
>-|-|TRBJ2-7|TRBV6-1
TGTGCCAGCAGTGAAGCATGGGGGGTCGAGCAGTACTTC
CASSEAWGVEQYF
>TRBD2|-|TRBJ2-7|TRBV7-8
TGTGCCAGCAGCTTAAGGCGGGAGATCCGCTACGAGCAGTACTTC
CASSLRREIRYEQYF
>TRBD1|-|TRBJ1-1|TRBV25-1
TGTGCCAGCAGTAGGGGGCTGAACACTGAAGCTTTCTTT
CASSRGLNTEAFF
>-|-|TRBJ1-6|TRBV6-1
TGTGCCAGCAGTGAAATACCGTCACCCCTCCACTTT
CASSEIPSPLHF
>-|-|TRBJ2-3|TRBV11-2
TGTGCCAGCAGCTTACGGGCTAGCACAGATACGCAGTATTTT
CASSLRASTDTQYF
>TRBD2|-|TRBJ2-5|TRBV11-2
TGTGCCAGCAGCAACGGTGGGACTAGGGATTCTCAGTACTTC
CASSNGGTRDSQYF